This T cell receptor (beta chain) was documented in a study of T cells after yellow fever vaccination. This clonotype was detected a few times. MiXCR, run by TCRdb on the 5' RACE reads, gives a single entry per CDR3 protein. This sample carries 300,000 to 350,000 distinct CDR3 sequences, approximately 4.3% of them seen once, and the ten largest clones take 15% to 20%. V was pared by 1 base and J by 6 bases, with 22 bases between. This CDR3 is 16 amino acids long. Germline lookup yields CDR1 DFQATT and CDR2 SNEGSKA (reference sequence). The chain joins TRBV20-1 to TRBJ2-7; perhaps TRBD1 as D (5 bases). The source is a man between 18 and 35 years old who received the YFV17D yellow fever vaccine. The sample consisted of PBMCs, taken 15 days after the yellow fever booster vaccination. This CDR3 reads CSARAARGVDRGEQYF. In DNA, the CDR3 is TGCAGTGCTAGAGCGGCAAGAGGCGTTGATAGGGGCGAGCAGTACTTC.